The 32 T cell receptor beta chains in this list originate from one sample, sequenced in a study of early T cells in non-severe SARS-CoV-2 infection. TCRdb independently ran MiXCR on the 5' RACE reads; one entry per CDR3 protein. The sample contains roughly 66,000 distinct CDR3 sequences, approximately 9.2% of which appear only once. Material for sequencing was whole blood. The receptors were gathered from an adult who was a healthcare worker with PCR-confirmed SARS-CoV-2 infection or an uninfected control (not recorded which).

The chain uses TRBV7-2 and TRBJ2-3; D unresolved. In germline, CDR1 is SGHTA, CDR2 FQGNSA. With 4 bases removed from V and 9 bases from J, the gap between germline ends came to 11 bases. The CDR3 is 12 amino acids. The CDR3 region has the DNA TGTGCCAGCAGCTCCGTGACATGGACGCAGTATTTT. Translating gives CASSSVTWTQYF.

This chain joins TRBV23-1 and TRBJ1-2; no definite D call. TRBV23-1 is recorded as an ORF, its role being uncertain. The CDR3 sequence is 15 residues long. Trimming pared 6 bases from V and 1 base from J, leaving 15 bases between. The chain's CDR3 is CASSQNLSVNYGYTF. The CDR3 DNA follows: TGCGCCAGCAGCCAAAATTTGTCAGTTAACTATGGCTACACCTTC.

This clonotype occurred a few times. This sequence joins TRBV4-2 and TRBJ1-6; D is unresolved. Trimming shortened V by 2 bases and J by 9 bases, and 11 bases separated the two germline ends. The CDR3 sequence is 14 residues long. Per germline, CDR1 LGHNA and CDR2 YNFKEQ. CDR3 residues: CASSQFFIGSPLHF. In nucleotides, the CDR3 is TGTGCCAGCAGCCAATTTTTTATAGGTTCACCCCTCCACTTT.

V gene TRBV7-2 combines with J gene TRBJ2-6; no firm D call. CDR3 size: 15 residues. Trimming took off 2 bases at V and 1 base at J, with 6 bases between the two ends. Germline CDR1 is SGHTA and CDR2 is FQGNSA. Here the CDR3 reads CASSLTISGANVLTF. The CDR3, as DNA: TGTGCCAGCAGCTTAACAATATCTGGGGCCAACGTCCTGACTTTC.

This clonotype was observed a single time. This chain links TRBV3-1 with TRBJ2-7; TRBD2 is a possible D gene (6 bases). V was pared by 4 bases and J by 4 bases, with 20 bases between. Germline V gene sequence: CDR1 LGHDT, CDR2 YNNKEL (reference sequence). The CDR3 totals 16 residues. Here the CDR3 reads CASSPLGEAGWYEQYF. In nucleotides, the CDR3 is TGTGCCAGCAGCCCACTAGGGGAGGCAGGGTGGTACGAGCAGTACTTC.

A remark on this clonotype: A junction end diverges from the germline sequence, so it may reflect a read error. The V call is TRBV7-6, the J call TRBJ2-7, with TRBD1 identical over 8 bases. Germline-derived CDR1 and CDR2 are SGHVS and FNYEAQ. CDR3 size: 16 residues. Here the CDR3 DNA reads TGTGTCAGCAGTACAAACGCTGGACAGGGATCCTACGAGCAGTACTTC. It codes for CVSSTNAGQGSYEQYF.

The rearrangement links TRBV16 to TRBJ1-5; no firm D call. Germline V gene sequence: CDR1 KGHSY, CDR2 FQNENV. V lost 2 bases, J lost 3 bases, and 11 bases lay in between. CDR3 length: 15 amino acids. The CDR3 spells CASSQRASDNQPQHF. The CDR3 DNA sequence: TGTGCCAGCAGCCAAAGGGCCAGCGACAATCAGCCCCAGCATTTT.

This clonotype was found a few times. V is TRBV9 and J is TRBJ2-1, with TRBD2 as a possible D gene (5 bases). The CDR3 sequence is 13 residues long. The V and J ends lost 6 bases and 7 bases respectively, with 14 bases between them. Germline lookup yields CDR1 SGDLS and CDR2 YYNGEE. The CDR3 coding sequence is TGTGCCAGCACTACCGTAGGAGGAAATGAGCAGTTCTTC. Encoded protein: CASTTVGGNEQFF. The full variable domain, completed using reference TRBV9 and TRBJ2-1, is DSGVTQTPKHLITATGQRVTLRCSPRSGDLSVYWYQQSLDQGLQFLIQYYNGEERAKGNILERFSAQQFPDLHSELNLSSLELGDSALYFCASTTVGGNEQFFGPGTRLTVL.

This clonotype was recorded at least ten times. V usage is TRBV29-1 and J usage is TRBJ2-3; maybe TRBD2 (6 bases). Germline V lookup: CDR1 SQVTM, CDR2 ANQGSEA. The CDR3 has 12 amino acids. Trimming stripped 0 bases from V and 6 bases from J, with 7 bases between. The CDR3 is CSVEDGGDTQYF. The CDR3 region has the DNA TGCAGCGTTGAAGATGGAGGGGATACGCAGTATTTT.

This clonotype was counted a few times. This chain joins TRBV29-1 and TRBJ2-2; D assignment may be TRBD1 or TRBD2 (5 bases each). Looked up from germline, CDR1 is SQVTM and CDR2 is ANQGSEA. With 7 bases removed from V and 4 bases from J, the gap between germline ends came to 10 bases. The CDR3 length is 12 residues. The CDR3 DNA follows: TGCAGCGGTGGGGGTTTCACCGGGGAGCTGTTTTTT. It codes for CSGGGFTGELFF.

This clonotype came up many times. The chain links TRBV7-9 to TRBJ1-4, with 8 bases matching TRBD1. CDR3 size: 14 residues. V lost 3 bases and J lost 7; bases outside the gene matches: 4. Germline lookup yields CDR1 SEHNR and CDR2 FQNEAQ (reference sequence). The CDR3 region has the DNA TGTGCCAGCAGCTTGGACAGGGATGGTGAAAAACTGTTTTTT. Amino acids: CASSLDRDGEKLFF. The whole variable domain, remainder taken from reference TRBV7-9 and TRBJ1-4, is DTGVSQNPRHKITKRGQNVTFRCDPISEHNRLYWYRQTLGQGPEFLTYFQNEAQLEKSRLLSDRFSAERPKGSFSTLEIQRTEQGDSAMYLCASSLDRDGEKLFFGSGTQLSVL.

The chain joins TRBV11-3 to TRBJ2-1, with 11 bases matching TRBD1. The V and J ends lost 3 bases and 5 bases, in that order; junction bases with no gene match: 0. Germline loops: CDR1 SGHNT, CDR2 YENEEA. This CDR3 spans 14 amino acids. The CDR3 reads CASSLGQGDNEQFF. DNA of the CDR3: TGTGCCAGCAGCTTGGGACAGGGGGACAATGAGCAGTTCTTC.

The chain couples TRBV28 to TRBJ2-6, with D uncertain. The CDR3 has 15 amino acids. V was clipped by 6 bases and J by 0 bases, with 9 bases between them. Germline V gene lookup returns CDR1 MDHEN and CDR2 SYDVKM. The CDR3 is CASSQQGSGANVLTF. The DNA of the CDR3 is TGTGCCAGCAGCCAACAAGGCTCTGGGGCCAACGTCCTGACTTTC.

The chain carries TRBV7-6 and TRBJ2-2, with TRBD1 as a possible D gene (5 bases). The CDR3 is 15 amino acids. CDR1 and CDR2 from the germline V gene are SGHVS and FNYEAQ. Between the trimmed V and J ends, which lost 5 bases and 4 bases, there was a span of 14 bases. As DNA, the CDR3 is TGTGCCAGCAGCACCCCCAGGGCCCCCACCGGGGAGCTGTTTTTT. Its protein is CASSTPRAPTGELFF.

This clonotype has only a few counts. CDR3 amino acids: CARSGTPEFYEQYF. In DNA form, the CDR3 reads TGTGCCAGATCCGGGACACCCGAATTCTACGAGCAGTACTTC. The chain employs TRBV21-1 and TRBJ2-7; the D segment call TRBD1 is taken from the table without a DNA check. TRBV21-1 is a known pseudogene. The CDR3 runs 14 residues.

This chain uses TRBV20-1 with TRBJ2-7, with no clear D. CDR1 DFQATT and CDR2 SNEGSKA come from the germline V gene (reference sequence). The CDR3 sequence is 12 residues long. Between the trimmed V and J ends, which lost 3 bases and 5 bases, there was a span of 11 bases. CDR3 in amino acids: CSASIRANEQYF. The CDR3 coding sequence is TGCAGTGCTAGTATAAGGGCGAACGAGCAGTACTTC.

The gene calls are TRBV28 and TRBJ1-1, with a weak D call TRBD1 (6 bases). Germline CDR1 MDHEN, CDR2 SYDVKM. Trimming took 6 bases from V and 10 from J, leaving 15 bases between them. The length of the CDR3 is 12 residues. The CDR3 nucleotides are TGTGCCAGCAGCCCCCCACAGGGTTCAGCTTTCTTT. It is translated as CASSPPQGSAFF. Supplemented by reference TRBV28 and TRBJ1-1, the full variable domain reads DVKVTQSSRYLVKRTGEKVFLECVQDMDHENMFWYRQDPGLGLRLIYFSYDVKMKEKGDIPEGYSVSREKKERFSLILESASTNQTSMYLCASSPPQGSAFFGQGTRLTVV.

CDR3: CASSLELAGNTGELFF. CDR3 DNA sequence: TGTGCCAGCAGCTTAGAACTAGCGGGGAACACCGGGGAGCTGTTTTTT. The chain employs TRBV7-6 and TRBJ2-2; 9 bases are shared with TRBD2. CDR1 is SGHVS, CDR2 FNYEAQ, per germline. J gave up 1 base and V 1 base, and 1 base lay outside the gene matches. The CDR3 length is 16 residues. Complete variable domain (other parts from reference TRBV7-6 and TRBJ2-2): GAGVSQSPRYKVTKRGQDVALRCDPISGHVSLYWYRQALGQGPEFLTYFNYEAQQDKSGLPNDRFSAERPEGSISTLTIQRTEQRDSAMYRCASSLELAGNTGELFFGEGSRLTVL.

The rearrangement links TRBV21-1 to TRBJ2-7; whether TRBD1, the table's D call, matches the DNA was not checked. TRBV21-1 is classified as a pseudogene. The CDR3 totals 13 residues. The CDR3 loop is CALADRAPYEQYF. The CDR3 DNA reads as TGTGCCCTTGCAGACAGGGCCCCCTACGAGCAGTACTTC.

At least ten counts were recorded for this clonotype. V is TRBV6-5 and J is TRBJ2-1; 11 bases are a match to TRBD2. There are 16 residues in the CDR3. J lost 3 bases, V lost 6 bases, and 7 bases had no gene match. The V gene's germline CDR1 is MNHEY and CDR2 SVGAGI. The CDR3 loop is CASSRSGTSGYNEQFF. In DNA, the CDR3 is TGTGCCAGCAGCCGCTCCGGGACTAGCGGCTACAATGAGCAGTTCTTC.

The chain carries TRBV20-1 and TRBJ2-2; 11 bases align to TRBD1. Trimming removed 3 bases from V and 6 bases from J; junction bases left unmatched: 6. Germline loops: CDR1 DFQATT, CDR2 SNEGSKA (reference sequence). CDR3 length equals 15 residues. The CDR3 DNA is TGCAGTGCTAGCACCGGGACAGGGGGGGCCGGGGAGCTGTTTTTT. Residues: CSASTGTGGAGELFF.

This clonotype was found many times. The rearrangement joins TRBV20-1 to TRBJ1-6; D is perhaps TRBD1 (5 bases). This CDR3 has 14 residues. V was cut by 1 base and J by 5 bases, with 9 bases left in between. CDR1 and CDR2 (germline): DFQATT, SNEGSKA (reference sequence). DNA of the CDR3: TGCAGTGCTAGAGTGGGGGGTCATAATTCACCCCTCCACTTT. Protein product: CSARVGGHNSPLHF.

V and J are TRBV4-2 and TRBJ2-5, with D perhaps being TRBD1 or TRBD2 (5 bases each). The V and J ends lost 6 bases and 4 bases respectively, with 18 bases between them. The CDR3 length is 15 residues. The germline V gene has CDR1 LGHNA and CDR2 YNFKEQ. CDR3 protein: CASRNRDPAGETQYF. The CDR3 nucleotides are TGTGCCAGCAGGAACCGGGACCCCGCGGGAGAGACCCAGTACTTC.

The chain combines TRBV12-3 or TRBV12-4 with TRBJ1-5, with 10 bases that match TRBD1. This CDR3 has 14 residues. With 7 bases clipped from V and 6 bases from J, the junction kept 6 bases outside the gene matches. The CDR3 DNA follows: TGTGCCAGCAAGGATGACAGGGGGCGTCAGCCCCAGCATTTT. This sequence encodes CASKDDRGRQPQHF.

Note on this clonotype: One end of the junction does not line up with germline, which may come from a read error. The chain carries TRBV7-2 and TRBJ1-6; a weak D match, TRBD1 (5 bases). Germline-derived CDR1 and CDR2 are SGHTA and FQGNSA. The CDR3 consists of 14 residues. The CDR3 DNA follows: TGTGTCAGCAGCTTAGCAGGAGGGGTTCCGCCCCTCCACTTT. Translating gives CVSSLAGGVPPLHF.

This clonotype was seen a few times. This chain uses TRBV6-2 or TRBV6-3 with TRBJ2-7, with D possibly called TRBD1 or TRBD2 (5 bases each). Trimming took 5 bases from V and 2 from J, leaving 7 bases between them. CDR1 is MNHEY and CDR2 is SVGEGT in the germline V gene. The CDR3 is 12 residues long. CDR3 bases: TGTGCCAGCAGTGGGACCGCCTACGAGCAGTACTTC. This codes for CASSGTAYEQYF.

The table lists this clonotype with many counts. The V gene is TRBV7-9, the J gene TRBJ1-1, with a tentative D call TRBD1 (6 bases). Germline CDR1 SEHNR, CDR2 FQNEAQ (reference sequence). CDR3 length: 16 residues. The V end lost 6 bases, the J end lost 0 bases, and 17 bases lay between the germline ends. This CDR3 is CASSRWDGQLNTEAFF. The DNA for the CDR3 is TGTGCCAGCAGTCGCTGGGACGGACAGTTGAACACTGAAGCTTTCTTT.

V gene TRBV11-3 combines with J gene TRBJ2-5, with TRBD2 as a possible D gene (6 bases). The CDR3 is 15 residues long. Trimming took off 1 base at V and 5 bases at J, with 14 bases between the two ends. Germline V gene lookup returns CDR1 SGHNT and CDR2 YENEEA. This CDR3 reads CASSLGGLASETQYF. The CDR3 DNA follows: TGTGCCAGCAGCTTAGGCGGTCTAGCGTCCGAGACCCAGTACTTC.

This clonotype was seen at least ten times. The chain is built from TRBV25-1 and TRBJ2-1, with 11 bases lining up with TRBD2. Germline V gene lookup returns CDR1 MGHDK and CDR2 SYGVNS. This CDR3 is built from 19 residues. Trimming took 0 bases from V and 0 from J; bases not matched to a gene: 7. CDR3 DNA sequence: TGTGCCAGCAGTGAATATTTAGCGGGAGGGGGAAGCTCCTACAATGAGCAGTTCTTC. It yields the protein CASSEYLAGGGSSYNEQFF.

At least ten counts were recorded for this clonotype. The chain recombines TRBV2 with TRBJ2-5; TRBD2 matches 7 bases. In germline, CDR1 is SNHLY, CDR2 FYNNEI. The ends lost 6 bases at V and 4 bases at J; junction bases unmatched: 11. CDR3 length: 15 residues. The CDR3 loop reads CASSWGGGPGETQYF. The CDR3, as DNA: TGTGCCAGCAGCTGGGGGGGAGGACCAGGAGAGACCCAGTACTTC.

The chain combines TRBV7-3 with TRBJ2-4, with 11 nucleotides matching TRBD2. V shed 2 bases, J shed 8 bases, and the junction held 11 bases outside the gene matches. From germline, CDR1 is SGHTA and CDR2 FQGTGA. This CDR3 spans 17 amino acids. The CDR3 DNA reads as TGTGCCAGCAGCTTAGGGGTAGCGGGAGGGCCTTGGGACATTCAGTACTTC. It is translated as CASSLGVAGGPWDIQYF.

This chain links TRBV13 with TRBJ2-2; maybe TRBD1 (5 bases). CDR1 is PRHDT, CDR2 FYEKMQ, per germline (reference sequence). V was shortened by 0 bases and J by 5 bases, with 10 bases between the two germline ends. This CDR3 contains 15 residues. CDR3: CASSLGPQGTGELFF. CDR3 in DNA: TGTGCCAGCAGCTTAGGACCCCAGGGAACCGGGGAGCTGTTTTTT.